This T cell receptor (beta chain) was found in a study of blood T cell repertoires in COVID-19. V was pared by 4 bases and J by 2 bases, with 8 bases of the junction left unmatched. Germline CDR1 GTSNPN, CDR2 SVGIG (reference sequence). The CDR3 consists of 15 residues. Some clones are missing from TCRdb's copy, which holds only in-frame ones; the method was immunoSEQ multiplex PCR. The repertoire holds over 60,000 clones, with roughly 89% as singletons. The specimen was peripheral blood. V gene TRBV30 combines with J gene TRBJ2-5, with 9 bases matching TRBD1. The TCR was taken from a man older than 75 with acute or convalescent COVID-19. CDR3 in DNA: TGTGCCTGGACCTCACAGGGGGCCCCACAAGAGACCCAGTACTTC. Its protein is CAWTSQGAPQETQYF. Full variable domain (outside the CDR3, taken from reference TRBV30 and TRBJ2-5): SQTIHQWPATLVQPVGSPLSLECTVEGTSNPNLYWYRQAAGRGLQLLFYSVGIGQISSEVPQNLSASRPQDRQFILSSKKLLLSDSGFYLCAWTSQGAPQETQYFGPGTRLLVL.